This T cell receptor (beta chain) was documented in a study of regulatory T cells in long-lasting Graves disease. Time point: persistent/refractory GD, antithyroid drugs over 5 years with positive TRAb. RNA isolated from PBMCs was used to make the TCR library. The patients were enrolled through endocrinology in Xi'an, China. Study-level results: Persistent disease showed a preference for TRBV28, TRBJ1-2 and TRBJ2-5.

The V gene's germline CDR1 is LNHDA and CDR2 SQIVND (reference sequence). With 5 bases clipped from V and 7 bases from J, the junction kept 15 bases outside the gene matches. The CDR3 extends over 16 amino acids. Notes on this clonotype: Its cognate antigen is unknown.

Researchers made TCR beta libraries by using iRepertoire HTBI primers and running Arm-PCR on CDR3 regions. Each CDR3 protein is one row after TCRdb ran MiXCR on the multiplex PCR reads. This table holds 400,000 to 500,000 distinct CDR3 sequences, around a fifth found once. The sequence was obtained from a female donor with Graves disease. V usage is TRBV19 and J usage is TRBJ1-2; the match to TRBD1 covers 8 bases. Sequencing was performed on peripheral blood mononuclear cells (PBMCs), taken when the disease was refractory, from a patient treated with antithyroid drugs. CDR3 amino acids: CASSPDPGQGLVGYTF. CDR3 nucleotide sequence: TGTGCCAGTAGTCCAGACCCCGGACAGGGTCTAGTTGGCTACACCTTC.